This paragraph reports one T cell receptor beta chain. Its antigen is unknown. CDR3 length: 13 amino acids. Germline loops: CDR1 SQVTM, CDR2 ANQGSEA. V was shortened by 7 bases and J by 4 bases, with 15 bases between the two germline ends. The record originates from a study of monozygotic twins with cystic fibrosis. Study-wide points: V usage most resembled the co-twin in 13 of 16 pairs.

This table comes from immunoSEQ multiplex PCR, and its TCRdb copy is limited to in-frame clones, with some not included. The data contain 30,000 to 35,000 clones, around 65% of them singletons. What was sequenced was blood. The clonotype comes from a girl aged 5 to 17 with cystic fibrosis. The V call is TRBV29-1, the J call TRBJ2-3; D assignment may be TRBD1 or TRBD2 (5 bases each). The CDR3 loop is CSASREGPDTQYF. CDR3 nucleotides: TGCAGCGCTTCTAGAGAGGGGCCAGATACGCAGTATTTT.